One and the same sample provided the 29 T cell receptor beta chains below, sequenced in a study of PD-L1 blockade in urothelial cancer. Time point of the sample: peripheral blood 6 weeks after treatment start. Using immunoSEQ multiplex PCR, the repertoire was profiled, and TCRdb retains in-frame clones only, with some absent. The sample has tens of thousands of clones; 88% are singletons. The starting material was PBMCs, obtained around atezolizumab (anti-PD-L1) treatment. Receptor source: a man aged 55 to 70 with urothelial cancer.

The rearrangement uses TRBV6-6 and TRBJ1-1; a weak D match, TRBD1 (6 bases). Germline CDR1 reads MNHNY; CDR2 reads SVGAGI (reference sequence). V shed 0 bases and J shed 1 base, with 6 bases lying between them. CDR3 length: 14 residues. The CDR3 reads CASSYSGANTEAFF. The CDR3 DNA reads TGTGCCAGCAGTTACTCGGGGGCGAACACTGAAGCTTTCTTT.

V is TRBV5-1 and J is TRBJ2-5; 8 nucleotides match TRBD2. V dropped 0 bases and J dropped 5; count of bases not matched to a gene: 12. Germline V lookup: CDR1 SGHRS, CDR2 YFSETQ. The CDR3 extends over 17 amino acids. The CDR3 protein is CASSLDPGGLSGETQYF. The CDR3 nucleotides are TGCGCCAGCAGCTTGGATCCGGGAGGGCTTAGCGGGGAGACCCAGTACTTC.

V usage is TRBV7-3 and J usage is TRBJ2-1; 13 bases agree with TRBD2. Germline V lookup: CDR1 SGHTA, CDR2 FQGTGA. This CDR3 is built from 15 residues. V lost 4 bases to trimming and J lost 7 bases; unmatched junction nucleotides: 4. CDR3 sequence (DNA): TGTGCCAGCAGCTCGACTAGCGGGAGGAGGAATGAGCAGTTCTTC. Its protein product is CASSSTSGRRNEQFF.

The J gene is TRBJ2-5, the V gene TRBV28, with TRBD2 matching over 7 bases. Per germline, CDR1 MDHEN and CDR2 SYDVKM. V shed 3 bases, J shed 4 bases, and the junction held 5 bases outside the gene matches. The CDR3 is 14 residues long. The DNA for the CDR3 is TGTGCCAGCAGTTTGACTAGCTGGGGAGAGACCCAGTACTTC. Protein: CASSLTSWGETQYF.

Here the CDR3 DNA reads TGTGCCAGCAGCGAGAGGGCCAGAGGAGGAAACACCATATATTTT. Translating gives CASSERARGGNTIYF. V is TRBV9 and J is TRBJ1-3; D ambiguous. This CDR3 is 15 amino acids long. Germline CDR1 SGDLS, CDR2 YYNGEE. V was pared by 3 bases and J by 4 bases, with 14 bases between.

The chain uses TRBV7-3 and TRBJ2-3; 8 nucleotides line up with TRBD2. Unmatched junction bases numbered 10, after V lost 2 bases and J lost 3 bases. CDR1 is SGHTA and CDR2 is FQGTGA in the germline V gene. The CDR3 loop spans 17 amino acids. The CDR3 DNA reads as TGTGCCAGCAGCTTAGACCCGAGCGGGGGATCGACAGATACGCAGTATTTT. Translated: CASSLDPSGGSTDTQYF.

In this sample, this clone turned up once. This rearrangement joins TRBV27 to TRBJ2-2, with TRBD1 as a possible D gene (5 bases). The V end was cut by 2 bases, the J end by 6 bases, with 16 bases between. Germline CDR1 is MNHEY and CDR2 is SMNVEV (reference sequence). The CDR3 is made up of 16 amino acids. Written as DNA, the CDR3 is TGTGCCAGCAGTTTAGAATGGGGCGTCGGCCCCGGGGAGCTGTTTTTT. Translation gives CASSLEWGVGPGELFF.

The CDR3 protein is CASSASGGLETQYF. The CDR3 DNA reads as TGTGCCAGCAGTGCCAGCGGGGGTTTAGAGACCCAGTACTTC. The chain is built from TRBV6-1 and TRBJ2-5; TRBD2 matches at 8 bases. Germline V CDR1 and CDR2: MNHNS, SASEGT. This CDR3 has 14 residues. The junction had 5 bases not matched to a gene; V was cut back by 4 bases and J by 4 bases.

This clone was seen a handful of times. V gene TRBV7-3 combines with J gene TRBJ2-3; a possible D gene is TRBD2 (7 bases). CDR3 size: 15 residues. The V end was cut by 8 bases, the J end by 5 bases, with 20 bases between. The germline V gene encodes CDR1 SGHTA and CDR2 FQGTGA. In DNA, the CDR3 is TGTGCCAGCTCGACGGTCGGGGGGCCGCGAGATACGCAGTATTTT. This codes for CASSTVGGPRDTQYF.

The V call is TRBV10-3, the J call TRBJ2-2, with 7 bases matching TRBD1. After removal of 10 bases from V and 3 bases from J, the junction contained 5 bases not matched to a gene. The germline gives CDR1 ENHRY, CDR2 SYGVKD. CDR3 length equals 13 residues. As DNA, the CDR3 is TGTGCCACCGGGACAGAGGACACCGGGGAGCTGTTTTTT. Amino acid sequence: CATGTEDTGELFF.

The chain combines TRBV27 with TRBJ1-5; 7 bases align to TRBD1. This CDR3 spans 15 amino acids. The J segment lost 2 bases and the V segment lost 6 bases, leaving 7 bases of the junction unmatched. CDR1 and CDR2 (germline): MNHEY, SMNVEV (reference sequence). The DNA for the CDR3 is TGTGCCAGCAGCCACAGGGGATGGGGCAATCAGCCCCAGCATTTT. Its translation is CASSHRGWGNQPQHF.

There are a few counts of this clone. V gene TRBV5-1 combines with J gene TRBJ2-7, with D tentatively TRBD2 (6 bases). The V gene's germline CDR1 is SGHRS and CDR2 YFSETQ. V lost 0 bases to trimming and J lost 1 base, with 14 bases between them. This CDR3 has 16 residues. The CDR3 region has the DNA TGCGCCAGCAGCTTGGACTATAGCGGTTCATCCTACGAGCAGTACTTC. Protein sequence: CASSLDYSGSSYEQYF.

This clone has a handful of counts. This sequence joins TRBV10-1 and TRBJ2-7; 7 bases are shared with TRBD1. This CDR3 spans 13 amino acids. CDR1 WNHNN and CDR2 SYGVQD come from the germline V gene (reference sequence). Germline trimming cut 5 bases from V and 0 bases from J; bases unmatched to any gene: 1. The CDR3 here is CASSRDSSYEQYF. Written as DNA, the CDR3 is TGCGCCAGCAGTCGGGACAGCTCCTACGAGCAGTACTTC.

This chain uses TRBV5-1 with TRBJ1-6, with D tentatively TRBD1 (6 bases). Germline V gives CDR1 SGHRS, CDR2 YFSETQ. Trimming pared 4 bases from V and 7 bases from J, leaving 15 bases between. This CDR3 is 15 amino acids long. The DNA of the CDR3 is TGCGCCAGCAGCGAACAGGGTACGGGGAATTCACCCCTCCACTTT. Its protein product is CASSEQGTGNSPLHF. The full variable domain, with the rest looked up from reference TRBV5-1 and TRBJ1-6, is KAGVTQTPRYLIKTRGQQVTLSCSPISGHRSVSWYQQTPGQGLQFLFEYFSETQRNKGNFPGRFSGRQFSNSRSEMNVSTLELGDSALYLCASSEQGTGNSPLHFGNGTRLTVT.

This clone was recorded once. The chain combines TRBV28 with TRBJ2-4; 7 bases are shared with TRBD1. Trimming removed 4 bases from V and 6 bases from J; junction bases left unmatched: 9. Germline V gene sequence: CDR1 MDHEN, CDR2 SYDVKM. This CDR3 has 15 residues. CDR3 region: CASSSGRDRRNIQYF. The CDR3 DNA reads as TGTGCCAGCAGTTCCGGCCGGGACAGACGAAACATTCAGTACTTC.

The rearrangement joins TRBV4-1 to TRBJ2-1; TRBD1 agrees at 7 bases. The V segment lost 1 base and the J segment 2 bases; nucleotides outside the gene matches: 2. CDR1 is MGHRA and CDR2 is YSYEKL in the germline V gene. This CDR3 has 15 amino acids. The CDR3 loop is CASSQAGTAYNEQFF. Written as DNA, the CDR3 is TGCGCCAGCAGCCAAGCCGGGACAGCCTACAATGAGCAGTTCTTC.

CDR3 loop: CASRPQGPYSNQPQHF. As DNA, the CDR3 is TGCGCCAGCAGACCACAGGGGCCGTATAGCAATCAGCCCCAGCATTTT. V gene TRBV4-1 combines with J gene TRBJ1-5; 7 bases match TRBD1. The CDR3 loop spans 16 amino acids. Germline V gives CDR1 MGHRA, CDR2 YSYEKL. J gave up 0 bases and V 6 bases, and 8 bases lay outside the gene matches.

The chain recombines TRBV19 with TRBJ2-7; tentatively, D is TRBD2 (5 bases). CDR1 and CDR2 from the germline V gene are LNHDA and SQIVND (reference sequence). The ends were cut back, 9 bases at V and 1 base at J, with 7 bases in the middle. This CDR3 has 11 residues. The CDR3 DNA reads TGTGCCAGCAGAGGGTCCTACGAGCAGTACTTC. Translation: CASRGSYEQYF.

This clone was recorded once. This chain links TRBV4-1 with TRBJ2-7; maybe TRBD1 (6 bases). CDR3 length equals 15 residues. V was cut by 3 bases and J by 0 bases, with 12 bases left in between. Germline loops: CDR1 MGHRA, CDR2 YSYEKL. CDR3 sequence (DNA): TGCGCCAGCAGCCAGCACACAGGGATCTCCTACGAGCAGTACTTC. Its protein product is CASSQHTGISYEQYF.

This clone has more than one count but fewer than ten. The chain uses TRBV6-5 and TRBJ2-1; D possibly corresponds to TRBD2 (6 bases). Trimming took 9 bases from V and 0 from J, leaving 12 bases between them. The CDR3 covers 14 residues. The germline V gene has CDR1 MNHEY and CDR2 SVGAGI. The CDR3 loop reads CARHSGSSYNEQFF. CDR3 coding DNA: TGTGCCAGACATAGCGGAAGCTCCTACAATGAGCAGTTCTTC.

The chain has TRBV5-6 and TRBJ1-4; 9 nucleotides agree with TRBD1. V lost 4 bases and J lost 7; bases outside the gene matches: 8. The CDR3 covers 15 residues. Germline lookup yields CDR1 SGHDT and CDR2 YYEEEE. CDR3 residues: CASSVGDRVFEKLFF. The CDR3 nucleotides read TGTGCCAGCAGCGTTGGGGACAGGGTCTTTGAAAAACTGTTTTTT.

The chain joins TRBV28 to TRBJ2-7, with D maybe TRBD1 (5 bases). Germline V gives CDR1 MDHEN, CDR2 SYDVKM. This CDR3 has 12 residues. The V gene lost 6 bases and the J gene lost 3 bases, with 9 bases spanning the gap. This CDR3 is CASRRQSYEQYF. For the CDR3, the DNA is TGTGCCAGCAGGAGACAGAGCTACGAGCAGTACTTC.

The chain employs TRBV5-1 and TRBJ2-3; no definite D call. This CDR3 is 13 amino acids long. The germline CDR1 and CDR2 sequences are SGHRS and YFSETQ. V was cut by 3 bases and J by 6 bases, with 11 bases left in between. CDR3 nucleotides: TGCGCCAGCAGCTCATTGGTAGTGGATACGCAGTATTTT. Its translation is CASSSLVVDTQYF.

The chain is built from TRBV5-6 and TRBJ1-4; no clear D gene. V was shortened by 2 bases and J by 7 bases, with 15 bases between the two germline ends. This CDR3 contains 15 residues. Germline V CDR1 and CDR2: SGHDT, YYEEEE. CDR3 DNA: TGTGCCAGCAGCTTTTGGAGCCGGCTGGGTGAAAAACTGTTTTTT. This sequence encodes CASSFWSRLGEKLFF.

V usage is TRBV11-2 and J usage is TRBJ2-7; D is possibly TRBD1 (6 bases). CDR1 and CDR2 from the germline V gene are SGHAT and FQNNGV. The CDR3 contains 14 residues. The ends were cut back, 8 bases at V and 0 bases at J, with 14 bases in the middle. CDR3 protein: CASHRTESSYEQYF. For the CDR3, the DNA is TGTGCCAGCCATAGGACAGAGAGCTCCTACGAGCAGTACTTC. Based on the CDR3 plus reference TRBV11-2 and TRBJ2-7, the full variable domain is EAGVAQSPRYKIIEKRQSVAFWCNPISGHATLYWYQQILGQGPKLLIQFQNNGVVDDSQLPKDRFSAERLKGVDSTLKIQPAKLEDSAVYLCASHRTESSYEQYFGPGTRLTVT.

This rearrangement joins TRBV15 to TRBJ1-4, with D tentatively TRBD1 (6 bases). V was clipped by 0 bases and J by 5 bases, with 16 bases between them. Germline V gene sequence: CDR1 LNHNV, CDR2 YYDKDF (reference sequence). This CDR3 contains 17 residues. This CDR3 reads CATSRERGTEGNEKLFF. The CDR3 DNA reads TGTGCCACCAGCAGAGAGAGGGGGACCGAAGGGAATGAAAAACTGTTTTTT.

This clone was detected a few times. The V and J genes are TRBV11-2 and TRBJ1-6, with D perhaps matching TRBD1 (6 bases). The CDR3 totals 17 residues. Trimming left V 3 bases short and J 4 bases short, with 16 bases between. Germline V gene data show CDR1 as SGHAT and CDR2 as FQNNGV. CDR3 nucleotide sequence: TGTGCCAGCAGCTTCCGAAACCAGGGGAAATATAATTCACCCCTCCACTTT. As protein: CASSFRNQGKYNSPLHF. The full variable domain, rest sourced from reference TRBV11-2 and TRBJ1-6, is EAGVAQSPRYKIIEKRQSVAFWCNPISGHATLYWYQQILGQGPKLLIQFQNNGVVDDSQLPKDRFSAERLKGVDSTLKIQPAKLEDSAVYLCASSFRNQGKYNSPLHFGNGTRLTVT.

This clone is a singleton in its sample. The chain couples TRBV6-5 to TRBJ1-3, with 8 bases aligning to TRBD1. V lost 5 bases, J lost 0 bases, and 3 bases stayed unmatched. CDR1 and CDR2 (germline): MNHEY, SVGAGI. The CDR3 loop spans 15 amino acids. As DNA, the CDR3 is TGTGCCAGCAGTCCCACAGGGGGCTCTGGAAACACCATATATTTT. Translating gives CASSPTGGSGNTIYF.

This chain joins TRBV6-5 and TRBJ1-1; D unclear. Germline CDR1 reads MNHEY; CDR2 reads SVGAGI. CDR3 length equals 12 residues. V was cut by 2 bases and J by 6 bases, with 7 bases left in between. The CDR3 here is CASSYGPAEAFF. CDR3 coding DNA: TGTGCCAGCAGTTACGGCCCCGCTGAAGCTTTCTTT.